Each of the 32 T cell receptor beta chains below was sequenced from the same sample in a study of shared clonotypes between healthy human individuals. The data were produced by immunoSEQ multiplex PCR, yet TCRdb's version contains in-frame clones alone and is incomplete. The repertoire holds hundreds of thousands of clones, with about 92% as singletons. Cells designated naive CD8 were CD45RO-negative and were positively selected for CCR7, with terminally differentiated effector memory CD45RA+ cells excluded. Sequencing was carried out using naive CD8+ T cells sorted from blood. These receptors were taken from a young man in good health.

The chain joins TRBV4-2 to TRBJ1-3; D ambiguous. Germline V gene lookup returns CDR1 LGHNA and CDR2 YNFKEQ. This CDR3 comprises 15 residues. V lost 5 bases and J 2 bases, leaving 13 bases between the germline ends. CDR3: CASSYFSETGNTIYF. In DNA, the CDR3 is TGTGCCAGCAGCTACTTCAGTGAAACTGGAAACACCATATATTTT.

The chain combines TRBV5-1 with TRBJ2-7; 12 bases map to TRBD2. Germline CDR1 SGHRS, CDR2 YFSETQ. V was clipped by 0 bases and J by 6 bases; unmatched bases: 7. CDR3 length: 16 residues. For the CDR3, the DNA is TGCGCCAGCAGCTTGGGACTAGCGGGAGACGGGGGCGAGCAGTACTTC. Its protein is CASSLGLAGDGGEQYF.

The chain uses TRBV21-1 and TRBJ1-2. TRBV21-1 is designated a pseudogene. This CDR3 comprises 15 residues. The CDR3 sequence is CASSKQRTEDYGYTF. The DNA for the CDR3 is TGTGCCAGCAGCAAACAGCGGACCGAAGACTATGGCTACACCTTC.

The chain's CDR3 is CASSPGFAGAFVFGTEAFF. CDR3 sequence (DNA): TGTGCCAGCTCACCGGGATTCGCAGGGGCTTTTGTTTTTGGCACTGAAGCTTTCTTT. The chain combines TRBV18 with TRBJ1-1, with D perhaps TRBD1 (6 bases). CDR3 length: 19 amino acids. Trimming shortened V by 3 bases and J by 4 bases, and 27 bases separated the two germline ends. Germline V gives CDR1 KGHSH, CDR2 LQKENI.

V gene TRBV5-4 combines with J gene TRBJ2-2; D is undetermined. This CDR3 comprises 15 residues. Germline V gene data show CDR1 as SGHNT and CDR2 as YYREEE (reference sequence). Trimming removed 4 bases at V and 2 bases at J, with 12 bases between. The CDR3: CASSTWPVNTGELFF. The CDR3 DNA sequence: TGTGCCAGCAGCACATGGCCCGTAAACACCGGGGAGCTGTTTTTT. Full variable domain (missing parts from reference TRBV5-4 and TRBJ2-2): ETGVTQSPTHLIKTRGQQVTLRCSSQSGHNTVSWYQQALGQGPQFIFQYYREEENGRGNFPPRFSGLQFPNYSSELNVNALELDDSALYLCASSTWPVNTGELFFGEGSRLTVL.

This sequence joins TRBV19 and TRBJ1-5; D gene uncertain. Trimming left V 1 base short and J 0 bases short, with 7 bases between. Germline-derived CDR1 and CDR2 are LNHDA and SQIVND (reference sequence). This CDR3 spans 15 amino acids. CDR3 region: CASSIGEVSNQPQHF. The CDR3, as DNA: TGTGCCAGTAGTATAGGAGAAGTTAGCAATCAGCCCCAGCATTTT.

The chain carries TRBV6-4 and TRBJ2-1, with 7 bases lining up with TRBD2. Trimming took 4 bases from V and 9 from J; bases not matched to a gene: 9. The V gene's germline CDR1 is MRHNA and CDR2 SNTAGT. This CDR3 has 14 amino acids. The CDR3 nucleotides read TGTGCCAGCAGTGCCACTAGCGTCGCACCTGAGCAGTTCTTC. It translates to CASSATSVAPEQFF.

The rearrangement links TRBV27 to TRBJ1-2, with 9 bases lining up with TRBD1. This CDR3 spans 12 amino acids. CDR1 and CDR2 (germline): MNHEY, SMNVEV (reference sequence). Trimming cost V 7 bases and J 6 bases; bases outside gene matches: 3. CDR3 DNA sequence: TGTGCCAGCAAAACAGGGGGCCATGGCTACACCTTC. This gives the protein CASKTGGHGYTF.

This clone was seen just once. The chain carries TRBV13 and TRBJ2-7; 9 bases map to TRBD2. CDR3 size: 18 residues. From germline, CDR1 is PRHDT and CDR2 FYEKMQ (reference sequence). Trimming took 3 bases from V and 4 from J; bases not matched to a gene: 16. CDR3 region: CASSFTMTSGSVGYEQYF. The CDR3 nucleotides are TGTGCCAGCAGCTTCACAATGACTAGCGGATCGGTAGGATACGAGCAGTACTTC.

The CDR3 loop reads CASSVEELAASYEQYF. In DNA, the CDR3 is TGTGCCAGCAGCGTAGAGGAACTAGCGGCCTCCTACGAGCAGTACTTC. J is TRBJ2-7 and V is TRBV9, with 8 positions matching TRBD2. This CDR3 comprises 16 residues. CDR1 and CDR2 (germline): SGDLS, YYNGEE. Trimming at V came to 0 bases and at J to 0 bases, leaving 5 bases not matched to a gene.

The V and J genes are TRBV28 and TRBJ2-5, with D tentatively TRBD1 or TRBD2 (5 bases each). Trimming shortened V by 3 bases and J by 7 bases, and 15 bases separated the two germline ends. The V gene's germline CDR1 is MDHEN and CDR2 SYDVKM. CDR3 length: 14 residues. For the CDR3, the DNA is TGTGCCAGCAGTTTCGGCCGAGGGGCAGGGACCCAGTACTTC. Residues: CASSFGRGAGTQYF. Combining the CDR3 with reference TRBV28 and TRBJ2-5 gives the whole variable domain DVKVTQSSRYLVKRTGEKVFLECVQDMDHENMFWYRQDPGLGLRLIYFSYDVKMKEKGDIPEGYSVSREKKERFSLILESASTNQTSMYLCASSFGRGAGTQYFGPGTRLLVL.

The chain combines TRBV4-1 with TRBJ1-2, with a possible D match to TRBD1 (5 bases). The V end was cut by 1 base, the J end by 4 bases, with 13 bases between. The CDR3 sequence is 15 residues long. CDR1 and CDR2 from the germline V gene are MGHRA and YSYEKL. The CDR3 reads CASSQAGGSGYGYTF. As DNA, the CDR3 is TGCGCCAGCAGCCAAGCGGGGGGTTCGGGCTATGGCTACACCTTC.

The chain recombines TRBV11-2 with TRBJ2-2, with no clear D. V dropped 6 bases and J dropped 5 bases, with 10 bases sitting between them. The CDR3 is made up of 13 amino acids. Germline V gene lookup returns CDR1 SGHAT and CDR2 FQNNGV. The CDR3 region has the DNA TGTGCCAGCAGACATAAGCCTACCGGGGAGCTGTTTTTT. Protein product: CASRHKPTGELFF.

CDR3 residues: CASSLRGLKGSGNTIYF. The DNA of the CDR3 is TGTGCCAGCAGTTTACGAGGCCTCAAGGGCTCTGGAAACACCATATATTTT. The rearrangement uses TRBV27 and TRBJ1-3, with no clear D. Deletions cut 2 bases from V and 0 bases from J, with 14 bases between. The CDR3 spans 17 residues. From germline, CDR1 is MNHEY and CDR2 SMNVEV (reference sequence).

This clone was seen just once. The chain uses TRBV6-5 and TRBJ2-1; 8 bases line up with TRBD2. Germline V gene sequence: CDR1 MNHEY, CDR2 SVGAGI. This CDR3 spans 16 amino acids. Unmatched junction bases numbered 13, after V lost 3 bases and J lost 9 bases. CDR3: CASSYFGTSGRGEQFF. CDR3 in DNA: TGTGCCAGCAGTTATTTTGGCACTAGCGGAAGGGGTGAGCAGTTCTTC.

The V call is TRBV14, the J call TRBJ2-1; D remains unclear. Germline CDR1 reads SGHDN; CDR2 reads FVKESK. The CDR3 loop spans 17 amino acids. V was clipped by 0 bases and J by 0 bases, with 12 bases between them. The CDR3, as DNA: TGTGCCAGCAGCCAAGAGGTGGGGAAGAGCTCCTACAATGAGCAGTTCTTC. Translated: CASSQEVGKSSYNEQFF. Based on the CDR3 plus reference TRBV14 and TRBJ2-1, the full variable domain is EAGVTQFPSHSVIEKGQTVTLRCDPISGHDNLYWYRRVMGKEIKFLLHFVKESKQDESGMPNNRFLAERTGGTYSTLKVQPAELEDSGVYFCASSQEVGKSSYNEQFFGPGTRLTVL.

This clone came up a few times. This chain joins TRBV6-1 and TRBJ2-7; a possible D gene is TRBD2 (6 bases). Germline CDR1 MNHNS, CDR2 SASEGT. Trimming removed 2 bases from V and 2 bases from J, with 13 bases in between. The CDR3 runs 15 residues. The CDR3 DNA follows: TGTGCCAGCAGTGAAATAGCGGACGGTCCCTACGAGCAGTACTTC. It codes for CASSEIADGPYEQYF.

This chain joins TRBV2 and TRBJ2-3; D is perhaps TRBD1 (6 bases). V lost 1 base, J lost 3 bases, and 11 bases lay in between. This CDR3 is 15 amino acids long. The germline CDR1 and CDR2 sequences are SNHLY and FYNNEI. The CDR3 loop reads CASSEGWTETDTQYF. CDR3 nucleotides: TGTGCCAGCAGTGAAGGGTGGACAGAGACAGATACGCAGTATTTT.

The J gene is TRBJ1-4, the V gene TRBV10-2; D is possibly TRBD1 (5 bases). Trimming cost V 4 bases and J 4 bases, with 13 bases left between them. Germline CDR1 WSHSY, CDR2 SAAADI. This CDR3 region has 15 residues. DNA of the CDR3: TGCGCCAGCAGTGGGGACCTGAACCGTAATGAAAAACTGTTTTTT. Encoded protein: CASSGDLNRNEKLFF.

This chain connects TRBV30 to TRBJ1-1; D is perhaps TRBD1 (6 bases). The CDR3 loop spans 14 amino acids. Germline assignment: CDR1 GTSNPN and CDR2 SVGIG (reference sequence). The V end was cut by 3 bases, the J end by 0 bases, with 11 bases between. The CDR3 DNA is TGTGCCTGGAGCAGGGGTATCATGAACACTGAAGCTTTCTTT. Translation gives CAWSRGIMNTEAFF.

On this clone: This same CDR3 is encoded by further DNA sequences in the sample. The V call is TRBV5-1, the J call TRBJ2-7, with a possible D match to TRBD1 (5 bases). CDR1 is SGHRS, CDR2 YFSETQ, per germline. V was trimmed by 1 base and J by 3 bases, leaving 5 bases between them. This CDR3 comprises 12 residues. The CDR3 sequence is CASSLTGYEQYF. The CDR3 bases are TGCGCCAGCAGCTTGACAGGCTACGAGCAGTACTTC.

This chain links TRBV27 with TRBJ2-1; perhaps TRBD2 as D (6 bases). Germline CDR1 and CDR2: MNHEY and SMNVEV (reference sequence). V lost 4 bases to trimming and J lost 1 base, with 11 bases between them. CDR3 length: 15 residues. This chain's CDR3 is CASSSGGTSYNEQFF. Here the CDR3 DNA reads TGTGCCAGCAGTTCGGGCGGGACTTCCTACAATGAGCAGTTCTTC.

The chain combines TRBV11-2 with TRBJ1-3; tentatively, D is TRBD1 (5 bases). Deletions cut 1 base from V and 4 bases from J, with 14 bases between. The CDR3 runs 16 residues. Germline assignment: CDR1 SGHAT and CDR2 FQNNGV. Here the CDR3 reads CASSLASGLLGNTIYF. The CDR3 DNA reads as TGTGCCAGCAGCTTAGCATCAGGGCTGTTGGGAAACACCATATATTTT.

This sequence joins TRBV7-8 and TRBJ2-1, with 8 bases lining up with TRBD1. Germline-derived CDR1 and CDR2 are SGHVS and FQNEAQ. With V trimmed by 5 bases and J by 7 bases, 7 bases remained unmatched. The CDR3 consists of 14 residues. The CDR3 protein is CASSDWTGLNEQFF. Here the CDR3 DNA reads TGTGCCAGCAGCGATTGGACAGGGCTGAATGAGCAGTTCTTC.

This chain uses TRBV30 with TRBJ2-7, with D perhaps TRBD2 (5 bases). Between the trimmed V and J ends, which lost 5 bases and 0 bases, there was a span of 14 bases. This CDR3 has 14 residues. Per the germline V gene, CDR1 is GTSNPN and CDR2 is SVGIG (reference sequence). CDR3 sequence reads: CAWGEGTGSYEQYF. As DNA, the CDR3 is TGTGCCTGGGGAGAGGGTACGGGCTCCTACGAGCAGTACTTC.

This chain links TRBV28 with TRBJ2-1, with 13 bases that match TRBD2. The germline gives CDR1 MDHEN, CDR2 SYDVKM. The J segment lost 2 bases and the V segment lost 4 bases, leaving 5 bases of the junction unmatched. The CDR3 sequence is 17 residues long. Here the CDR3 reads CASSSGTSGETYNEQFF. The CDR3 DNA reads TGTGCCAGCAGTTCCGGGACTAGCGGGGAAACCTACAATGAGCAGTTCTTC.

In its sample, this clone was seen once. The V and J genes are TRBV2 and TRBJ2-3; 8 nucleotides agree with TRBD2. V was clipped by 6 bases and J by 0 bases; unmatched bases: 5. The CDR3 runs 15 residues. The germline V gene encodes CDR1 SNHLY and CDR2 FYNNEI. The CDR3 nucleotides are TGTGCCAGCAGCCTGACTAGCGTTAGCACAGATACGCAGTATTTT. Translated, it gives CASSLTSVSTDTQYF.

This clone has ten or more counts. V usage is TRBV25-1 and J usage is TRBJ2-7; no clear D. The V gene lost 3 bases and the J gene lost 3 bases, with 24 bases spanning the gap. The CDR3 consists of 18 residues. Germline CDR1 and CDR2: MGHDK and SYGVNS. CDR3 region: CASSDSKRIELGRYEQYF. The DNA of the CDR3 is TGTGCCAGCAGTGATAGCAAGCGAATCGAGTTAGGGCGCTACGAGCAGTACTTC.

V is TRBV11-2 and J is TRBJ2-2; the D gene is possibly TRBD2 (5 bases). Trimming took 5 bases from V and 7 from J, leaving 5 bases between them. Germline V gives CDR1 SGHAT, CDR2 FQNNGV. The CDR3 length is 11 residues. CDR3 bases: TGTGCCAGCAGCACTAGCGGGGAGCTGTTTTTT. Its translation: CASSTSGELFF.

Turning to this clone: The junction and the germline gene differ at one end; a read error may be behind it. This chain uses TRBV7-7 with TRBJ2-2, with 7 bases aligning to TRBD1. The CDR3 covers 15 residues. Germline V gene data show CDR1 as SSHAT and CDR2 as FNYEAQ (reference sequence). The CDR3 bases are TGTGCTAGCAGCTCCGGGACAGAGAACACCGGGGAGCTGTTTTTT. Translation: CASSSGTENTGELFF. The full variable domain, completed using reference TRBV7-7 and TRBJ2-2, is GAGVSQSPRYKVTKRGQDVTLRCDPISSHATLYWYQQALGQGPEFLTYFNYEAQPDKSGLPSDRFSAERPEGSISTLTIQRTEQRDSAMYRCASSSGTENTGELFFGEGSRLTVL.

V and J are TRBV28 and TRBJ2-2; 9 nucleotides line up with TRBD1. The CDR3 extends over 19 amino acids. Germline CDR1 and CDR2: MDHEN and SYDVKM. V lost 7 bases and J lost 0; bases outside the gene matches: 15. CDR3: CASIGTGLIVRANTGELFF. CDR3 DNA: TGTGCCAGCATAGGGACAGGGCTTATTGTACGCGCGAACACCGGGGAGCTGTTTTTT.

The chain recombines TRBV27 with TRBJ2-1, with D tentatively TRBD2 (5 bases). V gave up 8 bases and J gave up 6 bases, with 20 bases separating them. The CDR3 runs 15 residues. Germline V lookup: CDR1 MNHEY, CDR2 SMNVEV (reference sequence). CDR3 amino acids: CASGPMTTEGNEQFF. In DNA, the CDR3 is TGTGCCAGCGGGCCGATGACCACCGAGGGCAATGAGCAGTTCTTC.